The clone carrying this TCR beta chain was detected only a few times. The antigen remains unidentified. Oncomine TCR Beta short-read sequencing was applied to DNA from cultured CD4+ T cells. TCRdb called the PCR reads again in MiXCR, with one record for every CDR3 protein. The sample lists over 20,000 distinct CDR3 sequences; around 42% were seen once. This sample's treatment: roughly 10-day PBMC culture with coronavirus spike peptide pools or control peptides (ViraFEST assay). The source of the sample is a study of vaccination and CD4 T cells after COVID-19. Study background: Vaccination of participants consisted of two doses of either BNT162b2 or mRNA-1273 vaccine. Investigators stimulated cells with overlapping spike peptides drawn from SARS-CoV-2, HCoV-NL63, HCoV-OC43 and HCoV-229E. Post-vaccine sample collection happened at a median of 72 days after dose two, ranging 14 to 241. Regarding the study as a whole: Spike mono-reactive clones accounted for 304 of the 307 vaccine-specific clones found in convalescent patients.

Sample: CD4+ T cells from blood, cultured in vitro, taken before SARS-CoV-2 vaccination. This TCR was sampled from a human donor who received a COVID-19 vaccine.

The CDR3 DNA reads as TGTGCCAGTAAAAACGAGGAACACAGCAATCAGCCCCAGCATTTT. Translation gives CASKNEEHSNQPQHF. V usage is TRBV19 and J usage is TRBJ1-5; D ambiguous. The V gene lost 7 bases and the J gene lost 1 base, with 14 bases spanning the gap. The CDR3 totals 15 residues. Germline values: CDR1 LNHDA, CDR2 SQIVND (reference sequence).